One and the same sample provided the 10 T cell receptor beta chains below, sequenced in a study of blood T cell repertoires in COVID-19 (dated by TCRdb to the early 2020s). The library was made by the immunoSEQ multiplex PCR assay. The immuneACCESS repertoire file appears here via TCRdb, limited to in-frame rearrangements. These files lack a portion of the clones; in checked studies, under half of the deficit traces to unresolved V genes, and the cause of the others is not known. The sample table shows 55,000 to 80,000 clones, and over 65% are seen once. The ten largest account for roughly 0.83% of the sample. Sequenced sample: peripheral blood. Receptor source: an older woman with acute or convalescent COVID-19.

The chain carries TRBV30 and TRBJ2-2, with 7 bases identical to TRBD1. CDR3 length: 15 residues. The junction had 8 bases not matched to a gene; V was cut back by 6 bases and J by 1 base. Germline CDR1 reads GTSNPN; CDR2 reads SVGIG (reference sequence). The DNA for the CDR3 is TGTGCCTGTAGCCAGGACAGGAGGAACACCGGGGAGCTGTTTTTT. This translates into CACSQDRRNTGELFF.

With regard to this clone: The sample has other DNA sequences that encode this CDR3 too. The gene calls are TRBV6-2 or TRBV6-3 and TRBJ1-2; D not resolved. CDR3 length: 12 residues. V dropped 6 bases and J dropped 4 bases, with 9 bases sitting between them. The V gene's germline CDR1 is MNHEY and CDR2 SVGEGT. The CDR3 region has the DNA TGTGCCAGCAGCTTAAATAGCTATGGCTACACCTTC. The encoded protein is CASSLNSYGYTF.

This clone was recorded only once. V usage is TRBV19 and J usage is TRBJ2-2; 7 bases map to TRBD1. There are 15 residues in the CDR3. The J segment lost 7 bases and the V segment lost 4 bases, leaving 9 bases of the junction unmatched. CDR1 is LNHDA and CDR2 is SQIVND in the germline V gene (reference sequence). The CDR3 sequence is CASSTRQGQGGELFF. As DNA, the CDR3 is TGTGCCAGTAGTACAAGACAGGGTCAGGGCGGGGAGCTGTTTTTT.

The rearrangement uses TRBV7-2 and TRBJ2-1; D gene ambiguous. The ends were cut back, 2 bases at V and 16 bases at J, with 6 bases in the middle. This CDR3 has 9 residues. Looked up from germline, CDR1 is SGHTA and CDR2 is FQGNSA. For the CDR3, the DNA is TGTGCCAGCAGCTTACCCCATTTCTTC. Translation: CASSLPHFF. The whole variable domain, filled in from reference TRBV7-2 and TRBJ2-1, reads GAGVSQSPSNKVTEKGKDVELRCDPISGHTALYWYRQSLGQGLEFLIYFQGNSAPDKSGLPSDRFSAERTGGSVSTLTIQRTQQEDSAVYLCASSLPHFFGPGTRLTVL.

This chain connects TRBV29-1 to TRBJ2-7, with D possibly matching TRBD1 (5 bases). Trimming stripped 2 bases from V and 3 bases from J, with 5 bases between. The CDR3 contains 11 residues. From germline, CDR1 is SQVTM and CDR2 ANQGSEA. The CDR3 reads CSVEQGYEQYF. As DNA, the CDR3 is TGCAGCGTTGAACAGGGCTACGAGCAGTACTTC.

The chain uses TRBV11-1 and TRBJ1-1, with 8 bases that match TRBD1. V lost 1 base, J lost 5 bases, and 3 bases stayed unmatched. In germline, CDR1 is SGHAT, CDR2 FQDESV (reference sequence). This CDR3 contains 14 residues. This CDR3 is CASSLGQGATEAFF. The CDR3 bases are TGTGCCAGCAGCTTAGGGCAGGGGGCAACTGAAGCTTTCTTT.

This clone was observed many times. CDR3 nucleotides: TGTGCCAGCAGCTTAACCTTGTGGGGACAGGGGCTTGAAGCTTTCTTT. It encodes CASSLTLWGQGLEAFF. The chain couples TRBV7-9 to TRBJ1-1; TRBD1 agrees at 10 bases. Germline V CDR1 and CDR2: SEHNR, FQNEAQ (reference sequence). The CDR3 covers 16 residues. V lost 2 bases and J lost 7; bases outside the gene matches: 10. Based on the CDR3 plus reference TRBV7-9 and TRBJ1-1, the full variable domain is DTGVSQNPRHKITKRGQNVTFRCDPISEHNRLYWYRQTLGQGPEFLTYFQNEAQLEKSRLLSDRFSAERPKGSFSTLEIQRTEQGDSAMYLCASSLTLWGQGLEAFFGQGTRLTVV.

The chain carries TRBV13 and TRBJ1-1; 9 bases are shared with TRBD1. J gave up 11 bases and V 5 bases, and 9 bases lay outside the gene matches. The CDR3 spans 13 residues. Germline CDR1 PRHDT, CDR2 FYEKMQ (reference sequence). CDR3 DNA: TGTGCCAGCAGCGGTAGAGCCGGGACAGGGGCTTTCTTT. Its translation: CASSGRAGTGAFF.

On this clone itself: A junction boundary mismatches the germline segment, possibly from a read error. This rearrangement joins TRBV12-3 or TRBV12-4 to TRBJ1-2; TRBD1 aligns across 7 bases. The CDR3 runs to 12 residues. The CDR3 here is CASSWNRGVSLF. CDR3 sequence (DNA): TGTGCCAGCAGTTGGAACAGGGGAGTTAGCCTCTTC.

The V and J genes are TRBV30 and TRBJ1-5; unclear D gene. The CDR3 totals 16 residues. V was trimmed by 2 bases and J by 2 bases, leaving 16 bases between them. Per the germline V gene, CDR1 is GTSNPN and CDR2 is SVGIG (reference sequence). CDR3 amino acids: CAWSLGGWGGNQPQHF. Written as DNA, the CDR3 is TGTGCCTGGAGTCTCGGAGGGTGGGGAGGCAATCAGCCCCAGCATTTT.